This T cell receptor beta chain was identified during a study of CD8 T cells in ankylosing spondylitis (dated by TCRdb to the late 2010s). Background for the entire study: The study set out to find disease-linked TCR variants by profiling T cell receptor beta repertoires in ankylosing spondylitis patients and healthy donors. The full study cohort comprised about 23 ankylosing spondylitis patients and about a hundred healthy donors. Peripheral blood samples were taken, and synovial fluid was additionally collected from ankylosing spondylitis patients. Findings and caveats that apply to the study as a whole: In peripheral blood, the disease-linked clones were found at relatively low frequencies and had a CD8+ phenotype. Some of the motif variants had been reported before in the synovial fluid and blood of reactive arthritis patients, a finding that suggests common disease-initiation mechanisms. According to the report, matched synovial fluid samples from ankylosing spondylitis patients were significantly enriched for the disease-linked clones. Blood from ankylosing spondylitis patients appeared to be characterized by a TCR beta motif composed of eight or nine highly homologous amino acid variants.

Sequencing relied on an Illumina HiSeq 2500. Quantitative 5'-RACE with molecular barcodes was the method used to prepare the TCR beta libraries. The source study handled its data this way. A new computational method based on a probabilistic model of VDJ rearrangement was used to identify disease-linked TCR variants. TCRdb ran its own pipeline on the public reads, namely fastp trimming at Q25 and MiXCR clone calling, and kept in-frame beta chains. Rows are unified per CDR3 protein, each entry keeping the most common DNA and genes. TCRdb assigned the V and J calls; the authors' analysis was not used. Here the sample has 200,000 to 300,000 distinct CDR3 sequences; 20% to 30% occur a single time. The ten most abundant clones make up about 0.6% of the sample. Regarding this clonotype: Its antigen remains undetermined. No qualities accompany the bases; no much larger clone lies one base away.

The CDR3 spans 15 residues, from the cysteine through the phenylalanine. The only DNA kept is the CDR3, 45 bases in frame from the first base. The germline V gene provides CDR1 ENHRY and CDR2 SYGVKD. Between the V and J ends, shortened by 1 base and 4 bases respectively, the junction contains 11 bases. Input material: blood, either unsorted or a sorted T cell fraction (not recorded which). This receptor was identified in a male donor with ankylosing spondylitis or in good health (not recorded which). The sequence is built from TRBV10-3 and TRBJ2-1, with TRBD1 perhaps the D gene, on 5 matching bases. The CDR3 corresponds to CAISEFGAGYNEQFF. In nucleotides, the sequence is TGTGCCATCAGTGAGTTTGGGGCCGGATACAATGAGCAGTTCTTC.